This T cell receptor beta chain was recovered during a study of cytomegalovirus exposure and HLA in healthy donors. CDR1 LNHNV and CDR2 YYDKDF come from the germline V gene (reference sequence). This CDR3 is built from 15 residues. Trimming removed 1 base from V and 1 base from J; junction bases left unmatched: 4. Researchers ran the PCR with 60 Vbeta and 13 Jbeta primers. Clones were read by immunoSEQ multiplex PCR, and TCRdb kept only the in-frame ones, dropping some. Of fewer than 250,000 clones in the sample, roughly 85% were seen once. The sequencing input was PBMCs. V gene TRBV15 combines with J gene TRBJ2-7, with 7 bases aligning to TRBD1. The origin of this receptor is a man aged 18 to 29 in good health and CMV-seronegative. This chain's CDR3 is CATSRAGTASYEQYF. The CDR3, as DNA: TGTGCCACCAGCAGAGCCGGGACAGCATCCTACGAGCAGTACTTC.